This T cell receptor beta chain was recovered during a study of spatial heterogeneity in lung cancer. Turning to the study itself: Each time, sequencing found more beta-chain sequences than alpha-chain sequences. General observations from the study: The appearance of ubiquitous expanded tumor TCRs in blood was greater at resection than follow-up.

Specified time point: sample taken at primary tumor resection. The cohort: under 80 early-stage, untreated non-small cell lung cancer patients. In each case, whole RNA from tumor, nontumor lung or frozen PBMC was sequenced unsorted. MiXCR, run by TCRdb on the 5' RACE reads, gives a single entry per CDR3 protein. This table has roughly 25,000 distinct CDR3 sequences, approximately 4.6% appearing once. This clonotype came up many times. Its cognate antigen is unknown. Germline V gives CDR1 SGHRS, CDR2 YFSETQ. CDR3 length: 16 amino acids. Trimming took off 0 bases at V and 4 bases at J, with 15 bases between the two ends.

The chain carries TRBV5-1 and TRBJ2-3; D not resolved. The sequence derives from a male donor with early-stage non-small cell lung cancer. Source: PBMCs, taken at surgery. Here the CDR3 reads CASSLAAGTLSDTQYF. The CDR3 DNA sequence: TGCGCCAGCAGCTTGGCCGCTGGTACGCTCTCAGATACGCAGTATTTT.